The clone carrying this T cell receptor beta chain appeared a few times. The record originates from a study of identical twins. V was pared by 6 bases and J by 0 bases, with 10 bases between. CDR1 is DFQATT and CDR2 is SNEGSKA in the germline V gene (reference sequence). The CDR3 runs to 13 residues. TCRdb itself ran the 5' RACE reads through MiXCR, one entry per CDR3 protein. The sample carries about 790,000 distinct CDR3 sequences, about 20% recorded once. The data were also submitted as part of a second study, on T cells expressing NK-cell markers.

V gene TRBV20-1 combines with J gene TRBJ2-3, with a possible D match to TRBD1 (6 bases). What was sequenced was PBMCs. This TCR derives from a woman between 18 and 29 years old in good health. The CDR3 protein is CSALDRSTDTQYF. The CDR3 nucleotides are TGCAGTGCCCTAGACAGGAGCACAGATACGCAGTATTTT.